This entry concerns a single T cell receptor beta chain. Sequencing used immunoSEQ multiplex PCR; TCRdb keeps in-frame clones, though not all of them. The sample lists about 220,000 clones, around 83% seen once, with approximately 5.2% in the top ten. The data were obtained in a study of blood T cell repertoires in COVID-19. Germline lookup yields CDR1 SGHTA and CDR2 FQGNSA. The CDR3 sequence is 14 residues long. The junction had 4 bases not matched to a gene; V was cut back by 3 bases and J by 4 bases. The material sequenced was peripheral blood. The sequence derives from a woman aged 70-85 years with COVID-19, enrolled during active disease. The chain carries TRBV7-2 and TRBJ1-1, with 8 positions matching TRBD1. The CDR3 loop is CASSFDRGITEAFF. The CDR3 DNA reads TGTGCCAGCAGCTTTGACAGGGGAATCACTGAAGCTTTCTTT. The full variable domain, in which reference TRBV7-2 and TRBJ1-1 provide the parts outside the CDR3, is GAGVSQSPSNKVTEKGKDVELRCDPISGHTALYWYRQSLGQGLEFLIYFQGNSAPDKSGLPSDRFSAERTGGSVSTLTIQRTQQEDSAVYLCASSFDRGITEAFFGQGTRLTVV.